Listed below are T cell receptor beta chains from one sample, sequenced in a study of T cell changes during pregnancy in multiple sclerosis. TCRdb keeps only in-frame clones here, not all; method: immunoSEQ multiplex PCR. Here the sample spans around 47,000 clones, approximately 96% being singletons. Sequenced here: peripheral blood, sampled in the second trimester of pregnancy. The receptors were sampled from a female donor with multiple sclerosis, enrolled in a pregnancy study. CDR3s include the opening cysteine and the closing phenylalanine or tryptophan. The order of the fields is CDR3 protein, CDR3 DNA, V gene, clone size, J gene, D gene. A D gene is named only where the DNA matches it firmly. Part of the rows lack a size; the others show once, few, many or a class for expanded clones.

CDR3 protein: CASSSGAGGPNEQFF
CDR3 DNA: TGTGCCAGCAGCTCCGGTGCGGGGGGGCCTAATGAGCAGTTCTTC
V gene: TRBV7-9
clone size: once
J gene: TRBJ2-1
D gene: TRBD2

CDR3 protein: CASSSTARTGELFF
CDR3 DNA: TGTGCCAGCAGTAGTACAGCCCGAACCGGGGAGCTGTTTTTT
V gene: TRBV25-1
clone size: -
J gene: TRBJ2-2
D gene: -

CDR3 protein: CASSPRGGSGSLSYNEQFF
CDR3 DNA: TGTGCCAGCAGCCCCCGCGGGGGGAGCGGGAGTCTCTCTTACAATGAGCAGTTCTTC
V gene: TRBV7-9
clone size: -
J gene: TRBJ2-1
D gene: TRBD2

CDR3 protein: CASTRLANRNEQFF
CDR3 DNA: TGTGCCAGCACAAGACTAGCGAATCGCAATGAGCAGTTCTTC
V gene: TRBV2
clone size: -
J gene: TRBJ2-1
D gene: TRBD2

CDR3 protein: CASSWDRGRGEAFF
CDR3 DNA: TGTGCCAGCAGTTGGGACAGGGGGCGCGGTGAAGCTTTCTTT
V gene: TRBV6-5
clone size: -
J gene: TRBJ1-1
D gene: TRBD1

CDR3 protein: CASSPTGGSYNEQFF
CDR3 DNA: TGTGCCAGCAGCCCCACGGGGGGCTCCTACAATGAGCAGTTCTTC
V gene: TRBV7-3
clone size: -
J gene: TRBJ2-1
D gene: TRBD2

CDR3 protein: CASSSVRGTGPYNEQFF
CDR3 DNA: TGTGCCAGCAGCTCGGTCCGCGGGACAGGACCCTACAATGAGCAGTTCTTC
V gene: TRBV7-6
clone size: -
J gene: TRBJ2-1
D gene: TRBD1

CDR3 protein: CASSQVLSDSREKLFF
CDR3 DNA: TGCGCCAGCAGCCAAGTTCTTTCGGACTCTCGGGAAAAACTGTTTTTT
V gene: TRBV4-1
clone size: -
J gene: TRBJ1-4
D gene: -

CDR3 protein: CASSPTGLAGANTGELFF
CDR3 DNA: TGTGCCAGCTCACCGACGGGACTAGCGGGAGCGAACACCGGGGAGCTGTTTTTT
V gene: TRBV18
clone size: -
J gene: TRBJ2-2
D gene: TRBD2

CDR3 protein: CATKIEAEPYEQYF
CDR3 DNA: TGTGCCACCAAAATCGAAGCGGAGCCCTACGAGCAGTACTTC
V gene: TRBV6-4
clone size: -
J gene: TRBJ2-7
D gene: -

CDR3 protein: CASSSGQIVTDTQYF
CDR3 DNA: TGTGCCAGCAGCTCGGGACAGATTGTCACAGATACGCAGTATTTT
V gene: TRBV13
clone size: -
J gene: TRBJ2-3
D gene: TRBD1

CDR3 protein: CASSSKGQGGSPLHF
CDR3 DNA: TGTGCCAGCAGTTCCAAGGGACAGGGGGGCTCACCCCTCCACTTT
V gene: TRBV6-4
clone size: -
J gene: TRBJ1-6
D gene: TRBD1

CDR3 protein: CASSKGGYSYNEQFF
CDR3 DNA: TGTGCCAGCAGCAAAGGCGGGTACTCCTACAATGAGCAGTTCTTC
V gene: TRBV5-8
clone size: -
J gene: TRBJ2-1
D gene: -

CDR3 protein: CASSLASQETQYF
CDR3 DNA: TGCGCCAGCAGCTTGGCCAGCCAAGAGACCCAGTACTTC
V gene: TRBV5-1
clone size: -
J gene: TRBJ2-5
D gene: -

CDR3 protein: CASSGTVGYTF
CDR3 DNA: TGTGCCAGCTCCGGGACAGTCGGCTACACCTTC
V gene: TRBV7-8
clone size: few
J gene: TRBJ1-2
D gene: TRBD1

CDR3 protein: CASSLQQGKNGYTF
CDR3 DNA: TGTGCCAGCAGCCTTCAACAGGGGAAGAATGGCTACACCTTC
V gene: TRBV6-1
clone size: -
J gene: TRBJ1-2
D gene: TRBD1

CDR3 protein: CAWSVLANTEAFF
CDR3 DNA: TGTGCCTGGAGTGTACTAGCGAACACTGAAGCTTTCTTT
V gene: TRBV30
clone size: -
J gene: TRBJ1-1
D gene: -

CDR3 protein: CASSLAEGEQFF
CDR3 DNA: TGCGCCAGCAGCTTGGCCGAGGGTGAGCAGTTCTTC
V gene: TRBV5-1
clone size: -
J gene: TRBJ2-1
D gene: -

CDR3 protein: CASSRLAGAPAEQYF
CDR3 DNA: TGTGCCAGCAGCCGACTAGCGGGAGCGCCCGCCGAGCAGTACTTC
V gene: TRBV7-2
clone size: -
J gene: TRBJ2-7
D gene: TRBD2

CDR3 protein: CASSYSIVGGTEAFF
CDR3 DNA: TGTGCCAGCAGTTACTCGATCGTAGGCGGCACTGAAGCTTTCTTT
V gene: TRBV6-5
clone size: -
J gene: TRBJ1-1
D gene: -

CDR3 protein: CASSYAGNLDTQYF
CDR3 DNA: TGTGCCAGCAGCTATGCCGGGAATCTGGATACGCAGTATTTT
V gene: TRBV7-3
clone size: -
J gene: TRBJ2-3
D gene: -

CDR3 protein: CASSGYRQGGYGYTF
CDR3 DNA: TGTGCCAGCAGCGGTTACCGACAGGGGGGCTATGGCTACACCTTC
V gene: TRBV11-2
clone size: -
J gene: TRBJ1-2
D gene: TRBD1

CDR3 protein: CASSLEGLSNQPQHF
CDR3 DNA: TGTGCCAGCAGCTTAGAAGGACTTAGCAATCAGCCCCAGCATTTT
V gene: TRBV7-9
clone size: -
J gene: TRBJ1-5
D gene: -

CDR3 protein: CASSKPQTGEKCGAYEQYF
CDR3 DNA: TGTGCCAGCAGCAAACCTCAGACAGGGGAGAAATGTGGGGCCTACGAGCAGTACTTC
V gene: TRBV21-1
clone size: -
J gene: TRBJ2-7
D gene: -

CDR3 protein: CASSPRTSPSSYEQYF
CDR3 DNA: TGTGCCAGCTCACCTCGGACTAGTCCGAGCTCCTACGAGCAGTACTTC
V gene: TRBV18
clone size: -
J gene: TRBJ2-7
D gene: TRBD2

CDR3 protein: CATKTGPGVVRSEAFF
CDR3 DNA: TGCGCCACAAAGACAGGGCCGGGAGTCGTAAGATCTGAAGCTTTCTTT
V gene: TRBV5-1
clone size: -
J gene: TRBJ1-1
D gene: TRBD1

CDR3 protein: CATSRDLRGGGAGELFF
CDR3 DNA: TGTGCCACCAGCAGAGATCTCAGAGGCGGGGGGGCCGGGGAGCTGTTTTTT
V gene: TRBV15
clone size: -
J gene: TRBJ2-2
D gene: TRBD2

CDR3 protein: CASSPPGQGFEQYF
CDR3 DNA: TGTGCCAGCAGTCCCCCGGGACAGGGCTTCGAGCAGTACTTC
V gene: TRBV6-5
clone size: -
J gene: TRBJ2-7
D gene: TRBD1

CDR3 protein: CASSQNRRQGIQETQYF
CDR3 DNA: TGTGCCAGCAGCCAGAATCGAAGACAGGGGATTCAAGAGACCCAGTACTTC
V gene: TRBV16
clone size: -
J gene: TRBJ2-5
D gene: TRBD1

CDR3 protein: CASSFGRGLDGYTF
CDR3 DNA: TGTGCCAGCAGCTTCGGCAGGGGGCTTGATGGCTACACCTTC
V gene: TRBV5-4
clone size: -
J gene: TRBJ1-2
D gene: TRBD1

CDR3 protein: CASSQGEISTDTQYF
CDR3 DNA: TGTGCCAGCAGCCAAGGAGAAATCAGCACAGATACGCAGTATTTT
V gene: TRBV14
clone size: -
J gene: TRBJ2-3
D gene: -

CDR3 protein: CASSGRGRGTGELFF
CDR3 DNA: TGTGCCAGCAGTGGCAGGGGCCGCGGAACCGGGGAGCTGTTTTTT
V gene: TRBV6-5
clone size: -
J gene: TRBJ2-2
D gene: -

CDR3 protein: CASSQDRGRPLHF
CDR3 DNA: TGTGCCAGCAGCCAGGACAGGGGGCGTCCCCTCCACTTT
V gene: TRBV27
clone size: -
J gene: TRBJ1-6
D gene: TRBD1

CDR3 protein: CSARTRHEQYF
CDR3 DNA: TGCAGTGCTAGGACCAGGCACGAGCAGTACTTC
V gene: TRBV20-1
clone size: -
J gene: TRBJ2-7
D gene: -

CDR3 protein: CASSLVGQADNQPQHF
CDR3 DNA: TGTGCCAGCAGCTTGGTGGGACAGGCCGACAATCAGCCCCAGCATTTT
V gene: TRBV5-8
clone size: -
J gene: TRBJ1-5
D gene: TRBD1

CDR3 protein: CASSQSGERAGELFF
CDR3 DNA: TGTGCCAGCAGTCAATCGGGGGAGAGGGCCGGGGAGCTGTTTTTT
V gene: TRBV27
clone size: -
J gene: TRBJ2-2
D gene: -

CDR3 protein: CASSAHVEGRTEAFF
CDR3 DNA: TGTGCCAGCAGCGCCCATGTGGAGGGCAGGACTGAAGCTTTCTTT
V gene: TRBV9
clone size: -
J gene: TRBJ1-1
D gene: -

CDR3 protein: CASSRSGGQETQYF
CDR3 DNA: TGTGCCAGCAGCCGTAGCGGGGGTCAAGAGACCCAGTACTTC
V gene: TRBV11-2
clone size: -
J gene: TRBJ2-5
D gene: TRBD2

CDR3 protein: CAWSGSRDWDEKLFF
CDR3 DNA: TGTGCCTGGAGTGGGTCGCGGGACTGGGATGAAAAACTGTTTTTT
V gene: TRBV30
clone size: -
J gene: TRBJ1-4
D gene: -

CDR3 protein: CASSSPGREASYNEQFF
CDR3 DNA: TGTGCCAGCAGTTCCCCTGGGAGGGAGGCCTCCTACAATGAGCAGTTCTTC
V gene: TRBV5-4
clone size: -
J gene: TRBJ2-1
D gene: TRBD2

CDR3 protein: CAISPGPGETQYF
CDR3 DNA: TGTGCCATCAGTCCGGGTCCCGGGGAGACCCAGTACTTC
V gene: TRBV10-3
clone size: -
J gene: TRBJ2-5
D gene: -

CDR3 protein: CASSLASDTEAFF
CDR3 DNA: TGTGCCAGCAGCTTAGCGTCGGACACTGAAGCTTTCTTT
V gene: TRBV7-9
clone size: -
J gene: TRBJ1-1
D gene: -

CDR3 protein: CASSPRTWTSGTDTQYF
CDR3 DNA: TGTGCCAGCAGCCCAAGAACTTGGACTAGCGGCACAGATACGCAGTATTTT
V gene: TRBV9
clone size: -
J gene: TRBJ2-3
D gene: TRBD2

CDR3 protein: CASSYTPRQAYTF
CDR3 DNA: TGTGCCAGCAGTTACACCCCTCGGCAGGCATACACCTTC
V gene: TRBV6-5
clone size: once
J gene: TRBJ1-2
D gene: -

CDR3 protein: CASSPWTDNQPQHF
CDR3 DNA: TGCGCCAGCAGCCCCTGGACAGACAATCAGCCCCAGCATTTT
V gene: TRBV4-1
clone size: -
J gene: TRBJ1-5
D gene: -

CDR3 protein: CASSRTENTGELFF
CDR3 DNA: TGTGCCAGCAGCCGGACAGAGAACACCGGGGAGCTGTTTTTT
V gene: TRBV7-8
clone size: -
J gene: TRBJ2-2
D gene: -

CDR3 protein: CASSLLVYNEQFF
CDR3 DNA: TGTGCCAGCAGCCTGCTAGTCTACAATGAGCAGTTCTTC
V gene: TRBV5-8
clone size: -
J gene: TRBJ2-1
D gene: -

CDR3 protein: CASSYSRGGGSYGYTF
CDR3 DNA: TGTGCCAGCAGTTACTCCCGGGGGGGCGGTTCTTATGGCTACACCTTC
V gene: TRBV6-5
clone size: -
J gene: TRBJ1-2
D gene: -

CDR3 protein: CSVRDRGRADTQYF
CDR3 DNA: TGCAGCGTTAGGGACAGGGGGCGCGCAGATACGCAGTATTTT
V gene: TRBV29-1
clone size: -
J gene: TRBJ2-3
D gene: TRBD1

CDR3 protein: CASSTGGAGNTIYF
CDR3 DNA: TGTGCCAGCAGCACAGGGGGCGCTGGAAACACCATATATTTT
V gene: TRBV9
clone size: few
J gene: TRBJ1-3
D gene: TRBD1

CDR3 protein: CASSSGQGFYNEQFF
CDR3 DNA: TGTGCCAGCAGCTCTGGACAGGGGTTCTACAATGAGCAGTTCTTC
V gene: TRBV7-6
clone size: -
J gene: TRBJ2-1
D gene: TRBD1

CDR3 protein: CASSYGHQASANEKLFF
CDR3 DNA: TGCGCCAGCAGCTATGGACATCAGGCTAGTGCTAATGAAAAACTGTTTTTT
V gene: TRBV5-1
clone size: once
J gene: TRBJ1-4
D gene: -

CDR3 protein: CASSFSTGNQDGYTF
CDR3 DNA: TGTGCCAGCAGCTTTTCGACAGGGAACCAGGATGGCTACACCTTC
V gene: TRBV7-9
clone size: -
J gene: TRBJ1-2
D gene: TRBD1

CDR3 protein: CASGAGGPSYEQYF
CDR3 DNA: TGTGCCAGCGGAGCGGGAGGGCCCAGCTACGAGCAGTACTTC
V gene: TRBV7-8
clone size: -
J gene: TRBJ2-7
D gene: TRBD2

CDR3 protein: CAIRPKSGREETQYF
CDR3 DNA: TGTGCCATCAGACCGAAATCGGGCAGGGAAGAGACCCAGTACTTC
V gene: TRBV10-3
clone size: -
J gene: TRBJ2-5
D gene: -

CDR3 protein: CASSLPGGELFF
CDR3 DNA: TGTGCCAGCAGCTTGCCGGGCGGGGAGCTGTTTTTT
V gene: TRBV5-5
clone size: -
J gene: TRBJ2-2
D gene: -

CDR3 protein: CSVEDTSQGLGSYEQYF
CDR3 DNA: TGCAGCGTTGAAGATACGTCACAGGGGCTTGGTTCCTACGAGCAGTACTTC
V gene: TRBV29-1
clone size: -
J gene: TRBJ2-7
D gene: TRBD1

CDR3 protein: CASSYRGRWTEAFF
CDR3 DNA: TGTGCCAGCAGTTACAGGGGGCGATGGACTGAAGCTTTCTTT
V gene: TRBV6-5
clone size: -
J gene: TRBJ1-1
D gene: TRBD1

CDR3 protein: CASSLAGSTDTQYF
CDR3 DNA: TGTGCCAGCAGTCTAGCGGGGAGCACAGATACGCAGTATTTT
V gene: TRBV9
clone size: -
J gene: TRBJ2-3
D gene: TRBD2

CDR3 protein: CASSALGGTEAFF
CDR3 DNA: TGTGCCAGCAGTGCCCTCGGGGGCACTGAAGCTTTCTTT
V gene: TRBV2
clone size: -
J gene: TRBJ1-1
D gene: -